The 29 T cell receptor beta chains below all came from one sample that was sequenced in a study of control samples from healthy donors and cancer patients. TCRdb keeps only in-frame clones here, not all; method: immunoSEQ multiplex PCR. The sample lists 80,000 or so clones, about nine tenths seen once, with approximately 18% in the top ten. Material for sequencing was blood. Receptors originate from a man in his fifties in good health.

The chain is built from TRBV30 and TRBJ1-3; 8 bases agree with TRBD1. J lost 9 bases, V lost 7 bases, and 5 bases had no gene match. This CDR3 is 11 amino acids long. The germline V gene encodes CDR1 GTSNPN and CDR2 SVGIG (reference sequence). The CDR3 sequence is CASDRDSTIYF. In nucleotides, the CDR3 is TGTGCCTCGGACAGGGACAGCACCATATATTTT.

Notes on this clone: A read error is possible here, since a much larger clone lies one base away. This chain connects TRBV27 to TRBJ1-1; D ambiguous. The CDR3 is 13 amino acids. CDR1 MNHEY and CDR2 SMNVEV come from the germline V gene (reference sequence). V lost 1 base, J lost 1 base, and 4 bases lay in between. The CDR3 reads CASSLWGNTEAFF. Written as DNA, the CDR3 is TGTGCCAGCAGTTTATGGGGGAACACTGAAGCTTTCTTT.

The chain joins TRBV5-6 to TRBJ2-2; D unclear. Looked up from germline, CDR1 is SGHDT and CDR2 is YYEEEE. This CDR3 is 14 amino acids long. Trimming cost V 2 bases and J 4 bases, with 9 bases left between them. Written as DNA, the CDR3 is TGTGCCAGCAGCTTCAGACGTTCCACCGGGGAGCTGTTTTTT. Translation: CASSFRRSTGELFF.

The CDR3 loop reads CASQGTSGGGYTQYF. CDR3 nucleotide sequence: TGTGCCAGCCAAGGGACTAGCGGGGGTGGGTATACGCAGTATTTT. V is TRBV25-1 and J is TRBJ2-3, with 14 bases fitting TRBD2. V lost 8 bases to trimming and J lost 7 bases; unmatched junction nucleotides: 8. This CDR3 is built from 15 residues. Germline assignment: CDR1 MGHDK and CDR2 SYGVNS.

This clone occurred once. The rearrangement links TRBV24-1 to TRBJ1-5, with D hard to call. Trimming took off 3 bases at V and 4 bases at J, with 6 bases between the two ends. Germline CDR1 reads KGHDR; CDR2 reads SFDVKD. CDR3 length: 13 amino acids. CDR3 sequence: CATSDGNNQPQHF. In nucleotides, the CDR3 is TGTGCCACCAGTGATGGGAATAATCAGCCCCAGCATTTT.

In this sample, this clone turned up once. The genes are TRBV7-9 and TRBJ1-5; D is unclear. V was cut by 5 bases and J by 14 bases, with 19 bases left in between. There are 13 residues in the CDR3. CDR1 SEHNR and CDR2 FQNEAQ come from the germline V gene (reference sequence). The CDR3 is CASSGLVGEAEHF. The CDR3 DNA reads as TGTGCCAGCAGCGGTCTCGTGGGAGAAGCAGAGCATTTT.

The chain is built from TRBV6-1 and TRBJ1-1; 7 positions match TRBD1. The CDR3 spans 17 residues. Germline CDR1 and CDR2: MNHNS and SASEGT. With V trimmed by 1 base and J by 7 bases, 15 bases remained unmatched. Here the CDR3 DNA reads TGTGCCAGCAGTGAAGGCCGCTTTACCCAGGACAGGCATGAAGCTTTCTTT. Residues: CASSEGRFTQDRHEAFF.

The J gene is TRBJ2-7, the V gene TRBV7-9, with D unclear. The V gene's germline CDR1 is SEHNR and CDR2 FQNEAQ (reference sequence). The CDR3 loop spans 14 amino acids. The germline V and J ends were trimmed by 1 base and 0 bases, with 7 bases remaining between them. CDR3 region: CASSLDGGSYEQYF. CDR3 bases: TGTGCCAGCAGCTTAGATGGCGGCTCCTACGAGCAGTACTTC. Full variable domain (rest looked up from reference TRBV7-9 and TRBJ2-7): DTGVSQNPRHKITKRGQNVTFRCDPISEHNRLYWYRQTLGQGPEFLTYFQNEAQLEKSRLLSDRFSAERPKGSFSTLEIQRTEQGDSAMYLCASSLDGGSYEQYFGPGTRLTVT.

The genes are TRBV12-3 or TRBV12-4 and TRBJ1-5; 8 bases line up with TRBD1. This CDR3 contains 13 residues. The V segment lost 4 bases and the J segment 5 bases; nucleotides outside the gene matches: 1. DNA of the CDR3: TGTGCCAGCAGTTCGACAGGGGATCAGCCCCAGCATTTT. It is translated as CASSSTGDQPQHF.

In DNA, the CDR3 is TGCGCCAGCAGCGCGGACCAACGCCAGCCCCAGCATTTT. Translating it yields CASSADQRQPQHF. The chain combines TRBV5-1 with TRBJ1-5; D uncertain. This CDR3 has 13 amino acids. Trimming shortened V by 4 bases and J by 7 bases, and 12 bases separated the two germline ends. CDR1 SGHRS and CDR2 YFSETQ come from the germline V gene.

V and J are TRBV6-5 and TRBJ1-2; D is unresolved. V was trimmed by 6 bases and J by 0 bases, leaving 8 bases between them. CDR3 length: 13 residues. CDR1 and CDR2 (germline): MNHEY, SVGAGI. DNA of the CDR3: TGTGCCAGCAGACCTATAGCTAACTATGGCTACACCTTC. It codes for CASRPIANYGYTF.

The J gene is TRBJ1-2, the V gene TRBV9, with D possibly matching TRBD1 (6 bases). This CDR3 is 14 amino acids long. Germline CDR1 SGDLS, CDR2 YYNGEE. Trimming shortened V by 0 bases and J by 3 bases, and 9 bases separated the two germline ends. CDR3 nucleotides: TGTGCCAGCAGCGTAGTGGGGGCTTACTATGGCTACACCTTC. It yields the protein CASSVVGAYYGYTF.

The chain uses TRBV11-2 and TRBJ2-7; 8 positions match TRBD1. There are 12 residues in the CDR3. Germline CDR1 reads SGHAT; CDR2 reads FQNNGV. Trimming removed 7 bases from V and 5 bases from J; junction bases left unmatched: 4. The CDR3 loop reads CASTLQGDEQYF. CDR3 in DNA: TGTGCCAGCACCCTACAGGGGGACGAGCAGTACTTC. Complete variable domain (other parts from reference TRBV11-2 and TRBJ2-7): EAGVAQSPRYKIIEKRQSVAFWCNPISGHATLYWYQQILGQGPKLLIQFQNNGVVDDSQLPKDRFSAERLKGVDSTLKIQPAKLEDSAVYLCASTLQGDEQYFGPGTRLTVT.

For this clone: One end of the junction fails to match germline, which may point to a read error. The chain links TRBV19 to TRBJ1-2; 7 nucleotides match TRBD1. Germline-derived CDR1 and CDR2 are LNHDA and SQIVND (reference sequence). The CDR3 contains 14 residues. CDR3 sequence: CANSVQGQKHGYTF. The CDR3 DNA sequence: TGTGCCAATAGTGTCCAGGGACAGAAGCATGGCTACACCTTC.

This chain joins TRBV5-1 and TRBJ2-5; the D gene is possibly TRBD2 (6 bases). V lost 2 bases and J lost 5, with 13 bases in between. Germline V gives CDR1 SGHRS, CDR2 YFSETQ. This CDR3 is built from 14 residues. CDR3 in DNA: TGCGCCAGCAGCTTTAGCTGGGGGGTGGAGACCCAGTACTTC. Its protein is CASSFSWGVETQYF. Drawing the rest from reference TRBV5-1 and TRBJ2-5, the complete variable domain is KAGVTQTPRYLIKTRGQQVTLSCSPISGHRSVSWYQQTPGQGLQFLFEYFSETQRNKGNFPGRFSGRQFSNSRSEMNVSTLELGDSALYLCASSFSWGVETQYFGPGTRLLVL.

The CDR3 here is CSVEKGTDTQYF. The CDR3 DNA sequence: TGCAGCGTTGAAAAGGGAACCGATACGCAGTATTTT. The chain joins TRBV29-1 to TRBJ2-3; D is undetermined. Trimming pared 2 bases from V and 6 bases from J, leaving 9 bases between. The CDR3 is 12 amino acids. Germline lookup yields CDR1 SQVTM and CDR2 ANQGSEA.

This chain connects TRBV2 to TRBJ1-6; D uncertain. The length of the CDR3 is 14 residues. Germline-derived CDR1 and CDR2 are SNHLY and FYNNEI. V lost 7 bases and J lost 4, with 11 bases in between. The CDR3: CASTQAVYNSPLHF. CDR3 bases: TGTGCCAGCACGCAAGCCGTTTATAATTCACCCCTCCACTTT. The variable domain in full, with the rest retrieved from reference TRBV2 and TRBJ1-6, is EPEVTQTPSHQVTQMGQEVILRCVPISNHLYFYWYRQILGQKVEFLVSFYNNEISEKSEIFDDQFSVERPDGSNFTLKIRSTKLEDSAMYFCASTQAVYNSPLHFGNGTRLTVT.

The rearrangement uses TRBV20-1 and TRBJ1-1; D is ambiguous. The germline CDR1 and CDR2 sequences are DFQATT and SNEGSKA (reference sequence). Trimming removed 7 bases from V and 7 bases from J, with 13 bases in between. This CDR3 is built from 11 residues. CDR3 sequence: CSVPRYGEAFF. The CDR3 DNA sequence: TGCAGTGTTCCACGCTACGGTGAAGCTTTCTTT.

J is TRBJ2-3 and V is TRBV9, with 7 bases matching TRBD1. The CDR3 totals 15 residues. Germline assignment: CDR1 SGDLS and CDR2 YYNGEE. V lost 0 bases, J lost 0 bases, and 1 base stayed unmatched. The CDR3 DNA follows: TGTGCCAGCAGCGTAGAGGGGGCTAGCACAGATACGCAGTATTTT. Protein product: CASSVEGASTDTQYF.

The chain employs TRBV5-6 and TRBJ1-4; D is possibly TRBD1 (6 bases). The CDR3 extends over 16 amino acids. Trimming removed 1 base at V and 8 bases at J, with 18 bases between. Looked up from germline, CDR1 is SGHDT and CDR2 is YYEEEE. DNA for the CDR3: TGTGCCAGCAGCTTGATGTTAACCAGGGGAAAAGAAAAACTGTTTTTT. Translating gives CASSLMLTRGKEKLFF.

The chain couples TRBV2 to TRBJ1-2, with a possible D match to TRBD1 (5 bases). CDR3 size: 13 residues. Germline values: CDR1 SNHLY, CDR2 FYNNEI. Trimming left V 2 bases short and J 8 bases short, with 12 bases between. The CDR3 DNA is TGTGCCAGCAGTGAACAGGGTCTTTACGGCTACACCTTC. Translation: CASSEQGLYGYTF.

The rearrangement joins TRBV18 to TRBJ2-3; D gene ambiguous. From germline, CDR1 is KGHSH and CDR2 LQKENI. The CDR3 spans 13 residues. Trimming left V 0 bases short and J 4 bases short, with 5 bases between. The chain's CDR3 is CASSPPVPDTQYF. Written as DNA, the CDR3 is TGTGCCAGCTCACCACCAGTACCAGATACGCAGTATTTT.

This clone was counted a single time. The chain uses TRBV2 and TRBJ1-1, with D possibly being TRBD1 (5 bases). Trimming stripped 2 bases from V and 0 bases from J, with 19 bases between. Germline values: CDR1 SNHLY, CDR2 FYNNEI. The CDR3 covers 18 residues. CDR3 protein: CASSEKSSFARVNTEAFF. The CDR3 nucleotides read TGTGCCAGCAGTGAAAAGTCCAGCTTCGCCAGGGTGAACACTGAAGCTTTCTTT.

The genes are TRBV3-1 (or the pseudogene TRBV3-2) and TRBJ1-2; 7 nucleotides agree with TRBD1. The trim removed 4 bases at V and 7 bases at J, leaving 9 bases unmatched. CDR3 length equals 14 residues. In germline, CDR1 is LGHDT, CDR2 YNNKEL (reference sequence). The CDR3 region is CASSPRGGGGGYTF. CDR3 coding DNA: TGTGCCAGCAGCCCGCGCGGAGGGGGCGGTGGCTACACCTTC.

The rearrangement uses TRBV4-2 and TRBJ2-3; D gene uncertain. The germline V gene has CDR1 LGHNA and CDR2 YNFKEQ. This CDR3 spans 13 amino acids. Trimming took 1 base from V and 4 from J, leaving 6 bases between them. The CDR3 region is CASSQGKADTQYF. In nucleotides, the CDR3 is TGTGCCAGCAGCCAAGGGAAGGCAGATACGCAGTATTTT.

The chain uses TRBV2 and TRBJ1-2; D ambiguous. The CDR3 totals 13 residues. Germline V CDR1 and CDR2: SNHLY, FYNNEI. V was pared by 4 bases and J by 4 bases, with 10 bases between. This chain's CDR3 is CASSVEGVYGYTF. As DNA, the CDR3 is TGTGCCAGCAGTGTGGAGGGCGTCTATGGCTACACCTTC.

The V and J genes are TRBV24-1 and TRBJ1-1; D might be TRBD1 (5 bases). This CDR3 comprises 16 residues. Germline CDR1 is KGHDR and CDR2 is SFDVKD. The V and J ends lost 0 bases and 1 base respectively, with 11 bases between them. The CDR3 DNA reads as TGTGCCACCAGTGATTTGCCGGGGAGGGGGAACACTGAAGCTTTCTTT. This encodes CATSDLPGRGNTEAFF.

V gene TRBV7-2 combines with J gene TRBJ2-3; the D call may be TRBD1 or TRBD2 (5 bases each). V lost 3 bases to trimming and J lost 7 bases, with 11 bases between them. The CDR3 is 13 amino acids. Germline V gives CDR1 SGHTA, CDR2 FQGNSA. CDR3 DNA: TGTGCCAGCAGCTTTAGACAGACTAATACGCAGTATTTT. This sequence encodes CASSFRQTNTQYF.

The V and J genes are TRBV5-1 and TRBJ1-2; TRBD1 matches at 10 bases. From germline, CDR1 is SGHRS and CDR2 YFSETQ. The CDR3 totals 18 residues. Trimming took 1 base from V and 2 from J; bases not matched to a gene: 11. The CDR3 nucleotides read TGCGCCAGCAGCTTGTACGGGACAGGGGTGGGCTCGAACTATGGCTACACCTTC. Protein sequence: CASSLYGTGVGSNYGYTF.